This T cell receptor (beta chain) was sequenced for a study of T cell repertoires in cytomegalovirus infection. Study-level background: Peptides in the study included HLA-C-restricted and HLA-B-restricted CMV epitopes. It can be stated that public TCR beta signatures indicated CMV infection as well as a matching HLA type. Whole-study findings and limits: Dominating the ex vivo response were HLA-C-restricted CMV-specific TCR beta clonotypes. Accumulated public TCR beta family frequency recognized individuals carrying CMV together with the relevant HLA.

There are 17 residues in the CDR3. The V gene's germline CDR1 is SGDLS and CDR2 YYNGEE. V was pared by 4 bases and J by 5 bases, with 15 bases of the junction left unmatched. With regard to this clonotype: The antigen remains unidentified.

Using its own MiXCR run on the reads, TCRdb lists one record per CDR3 protein. The data show 71,000 or so distinct CDR3 sequences, more than 20% seen once. The chain recombines TRBV9 with TRBJ2-5, with 9 positions matching TRBD2. This receptor was taken from a human donor in good health (CMV status not recorded). Some clones in this sample may be carry-over from other donors' samples. The sample consisted of CD8+ T cells from cultured PBMCs, taken from culture after CMV antigen stimulation. CDR3 DNA sequence: TGTGCCAGCAGCAACATTAGGGGTCTAGCGGGGAGGGAGACCCAGTACTTC. It translates to CASSNIRGLAGRETQYF. Supplemented by reference TRBV9 and TRBJ2-5, the full variable domain reads DSGVTQTPKHLITATGQRVTLRCSPRSGDLSVYWYQQSLDQGLQFLIQYYNGEERAKGNILERFSAQQFPDLHSELNLSSLELGDSALYFCASSNIRGLAGRETQYFGPGTRLLVL.